The rows below give T cell receptor beta chains drawn from one sample of a study of blood T cell repertoires in COVID-19. Some clones are missing from TCRdb's copy, which holds only in-frame ones; the method was immunoSEQ multiplex PCR. This sample has about 160,000 clones, with 90% to 95% found just once. The sample taken for sequencing was peripheral blood. Receptor source: a woman in her forties or fifties with acute or convalescent COVID-19. The conserved cysteine and the conserved F or W are not part of the CDR3 here. Clone size is given for some rows only: seen once, a few or many times, or a class if the clone is expanded.

TRBV30 - AWSTGISGNTIY
TRBV5-4 - ASSLAQGADTGELF
TRBV7-9 - ASSSVGGGITEAF
TRBV10-3 - ASGGTNRSGYT
TRBV25-1 once ASSDQGSGNTIY
TRBV4-1 - ASSQMLVREGLH
TRBV15 - ATSRCWGGDCNQPQH
TRBV9 - ASSPTPNTEAF
TRBV18 - ASSRTGDGYT
TRBV5-4 - ASSLSRGDTEAF
TRBV7-8 - ASSLAQGPYEQY
TRBV4-1 once ASSRPVSTDTQY
TRBV6-5 once ASSYSGTGSYEQY
TRBV19 - ASSMGGNRHTEAF
TRBV4-3 - ASSQTTANYGYT
TRBV7-8 - ASSLRGHQPQH
TRBV9 - ASSVGTAPNYGYT
TRBV4-1 - ASSQDAGYSYEQY
TRBV5-1 - ASSLEGADYGYT
TRBV6-5 - ASIMGQGNQPQH
TRBV3-1/TRBV3-2 - ASSQAHRIYT
TRBV19 - ASRQGSTEAF
TRBV10-1 - ASSMGHLYEQY
TRBV15 - ATSRRRDIEKLF
TRBV3-1/TRBV3-2 - ASSQVAGAVNTGELF
TRBV7-2 - ASSFAGTHYEQY
TRBV15 - ATSPRGGTSNQPQH
TRBV6-2/TRBV6-3 - ASSYSTAINQPQH
TRBV7-2 - ASSNHRGTEAF
TRBV5-1 - ASSLAAQGGYGYT
TRBV6-6 - ASSYQETGGSGGYT
TRBV6-5 - ASSRGFDPPQT
TRBV18 - ASSPGQITETQY
TRBV18 - ASSPGTVNYGYT
TRBV11-2 - ASSPGTSGRGDEQF
TRBV19 - ASSQGVNTEAF
TRBV29-1 - SVEETGAETQY
TRBV5-4 - ASSSPSGPYNEQF
TRBV6-5 - ASSFPPGELGYT
TRBV7-8 once ASSLLGDTEAF
TRBV15 few ATSREGTRGGYT
TRBV30 - AWSGVDRGYEQY
TRBV6-5 - ASSPGTAPGGQF
TRBV7-7 - ASSPIAGGSADTQY
TRBV25-1 - ASSSGFGGYT
TRBV5-6 few ASSLLGVGQGRGYT
TRBV29-1 - SAPKSPGQGFGEQF
TRBV6-1 - ASSDVGGQHYGYT
TRBV6-5 - ASTFSNEQF
TRBV7-9 - ASSPAGGTLNTEAF
TRBV15 - ATTRGGAGEKLF
TRBV5-8 once ASSLMASGGLNYGYT
TRBV19 - ASSLGQGQETQY